The clone carrying this T cell receptor beta chain was observed at least ten times. As yet, its antigen is unknown. This sample was included in a study of T cells after yellow fever vaccination. Findings and limits, study-wide: Subsequent to the booster, the majority of primary-vaccination clones reappeared (roughly 97% CD4, 85% to 90% CD8).

CDR3 size: 12 residues. Trimming took 1 base from V and 8 from J, leaving 6 bases between them. The authors made TCR cDNA by 5'RACE template switching, adding a universal primer site and UMIs. MiXCR, applied by TCRdb to the 5' RACE reads, yields one record per CDR3 protein. Of 200,000 to 300,000 distinct CDR3 sequences in the sample, about 7% were seen once. The specimen was CD4+ T cells sorted from PBMCs, collected 15 days after the yellow fever booster vaccination. The source of this sequence is a man aged 25-40 years who received the YFV17D yellow fever vaccine. The rearrangement links TRBV12-3 or TRBV12-4 to TRBJ2-1; no definite D call. The CDR3 DNA reads TGTGCCAGCAGTTTAGGTCGCGATGAGCAGTTCTTC. Its protein is CASSLGRDEQFF.